The 20 T cell receptor beta chains reported below all come from one sample, sequenced in a study of T cells and copy number aberrations in small-cell lung cancer. Here immunoSEQ multiplex PCR was the method, and the copy in TCRdb shows in-frame clones only, minus some. The repertoire holds 1,000 to 1,500 clones, with around 85% as singletons. The sequencing sample was made of tumor tissue. These receptors originate from a woman between 50 and 59 years old with small cell lung cancer.

The chain uses TRBV7-8 and TRBJ1-3, with 8 bases matching TRBD1. V was clipped by 1 base and J by 5 bases; unmatched bases: 7. The CDR3 totals 16 residues. Germline V gene lookup returns CDR1 SGHVS and CDR2 FQNEAQ. The CDR3 nucleotides read TGTGCCAGCAGCTTAGAAACAGGGGGTGGAAGAAACACCATATATTTT. It translates to CASSLETGGGRNTIYF. The full variable domain, rest sourced from reference TRBV7-8 and TRBJ1-3, is GAGVSQSPRYKVAKRGQDVALRCDPISGHVSLFWYQQALGQGPEFLTYFQNEAQLDKSGLPSDRFFAERPEGSVSTLKIQRTQQEDSAVYLCASSLETGGGRNTIYFGEGSWLTVV.

The chain employs TRBV5-1 and TRBJ1-1; TRBD1 matches at 10 bases. Per germline, CDR1 SGHRS and CDR2 YFSETQ. There are 15 residues in the CDR3. The ends lost 3 bases at V and 10 bases at J; junction bases unmatched: 12. CDR3 nucleotide sequence: TGCGCCAGCAGCTCCCCGGGACAGGGGAAATTTGGAGCTTTCTTT. As protein: CASSSPGQGKFGAFF.

The rearrangement uses TRBV29-1 and TRBJ2-5; 7 nucleotides align to TRBD2. After removal of 3 bases from V and 2 bases from J, the junction contained 6 bases not matched to a gene. Germline assignment: CDR1 SQVTM and CDR2 ANQGSEA. The CDR3 extends over 14 amino acids. Here the CDR3 reads CSVDLLATQETQYF. The CDR3, as DNA: TGCAGCGTTGATTTACTAGCGACTCAAGAGACCCAGTACTTC. Based on the CDR3 plus reference TRBV29-1 and TRBJ2-5, the full variable domain is SAVISQKPSRDICQRGTSLTIQCQVDSQVTMMFWYRQQPGQSLTLIATANQGSEATYESGFVIDKFPISRPNLTFSTLTVSNMSPEDSSIYLCSVDLLATQETQYFGPGTRLLVL.

The CDR3 bases are TGCGCCAGCAGTTTCCAGGGGGCTGGGGAAAAACTGTTTTTT. This encodes CASSFQGAGEKLFF. The chain joins TRBV5-1 to TRBJ1-4; 8 bases fit TRBD1. V gave up 5 bases and J gave up 8 bases; unmatched junction bases: 8. Germline V gene lookup returns CDR1 SGHRS and CDR2 YFSETQ. CDR3 length: 14 residues.

The chain has TRBV15 and TRBJ2-1; D call uncertain. This CDR3 spans 13 amino acids. Germline V gene lookup returns CDR1 LNHNV and CDR2 YYDKDF (reference sequence). Trimming stripped 3 bases from V and 4 bases from J, with 7 bases between. The CDR3 reads CATSSALYNEQFF. DNA for the CDR3: TGTGCCACCAGCAGCGCCCTTTACAATGAGCAGTTCTTC.

V is TRBV21-1 and J is TRBJ1-4. TRBV21-1 represents a pseudogene. The CDR3 runs to 18 residues. DNA for the CDR3: TGTGCCAGCACTCGGGACATAGGGTTGGGGGGGCATAATGAAAAACTGTTTTTT. Translation gives CASTRDIGLGGHNEKLFF.

The chain is built from TRBV25-1 and TRBJ2-7, with D tentatively TRBD1 or TRBD2 (5 bases each). Deletions cut 4 bases from V and 4 bases from J, with 14 bases between. Germline CDR1 and CDR2: MGHDK and SYGVNS. The CDR3 covers 14 residues. CDR3 coding DNA: TGTGCCAGCAGTGGGGCCGGCAGGGAGTACGAGCAGTACTTC. Its protein product is CASSGAGREYEQYF.

The chain combines TRBV7-2 with TRBJ2-2; D possibly corresponds to TRBD2 (5 bases). Trimming removed 4 bases from V and 9 bases from J, with 15 bases in between. CDR1 is SGHTA and CDR2 is FQGNSA in the germline V gene. The CDR3 consists of 14 residues. CDR3 amino acids: CASSSERGHRELFF. In DNA form, the CDR3 reads TGTGCCAGCAGCTCGGAGAGAGGGCACCGGGAGCTGTTTTTT.

The rearrangement joins TRBV6-5 to TRBJ1-2; the D is unclear. Per the germline V gene, CDR1 is MNHEY and CDR2 is SVGAGI. With 0 bases removed from V and 8 bases from J, the gap between germline ends came to 13 bases. The CDR3 is 14 residues long. As DNA, the CDR3 is TGTGCCAGCAGTTACTCGACCACGGCCGGCGGCTACACCTTC. Translating gives CASSYSTTAGGYTF.

The rearrangement joins TRBV30 to TRBJ1-5; the D is unclear. The CDR3 extends over 13 amino acids. Germline loops: CDR1 GTSNPN, CDR2 SVGIG (reference sequence). V was trimmed by 1 base and J by 7 bases, leaving 11 bases between them. In DNA, the CDR3 is TGTGCCTGGAGTGGGCGGAGCGGCCAGCCCCAGCATTTT. It is translated as CAWSGRSGQPQHF.

The CDR3 region is CASSLFLAGLPNEQFF. CDR3 bases: TGTGCCAGCAGCTTATTTCTAGCGGGACTCCCCAATGAGCAGTTCTTC. The chain employs TRBV7-9 and TRBJ2-1, with TRBD2 identical over 9 bases. This CDR3 spans 16 amino acids. V lost 2 bases and J lost 6; bases outside the gene matches: 8. The germline gives CDR1 SEHNR, CDR2 FQNEAQ (reference sequence).

The chain uses TRBV25-1 and TRBJ2-7; 7 bases line up with TRBD1. The CDR3 is 15 amino acids. V lost 5 bases and J lost 0; bases outside the gene matches: 7. CDR1 MGHDK and CDR2 SYGVNS come from the germline V gene. CDR3 residues: CASSQDRKFSYEQYF. The CDR3 DNA reads as TGTGCCAGCAGTCAGGACAGGAAGTTCTCCTACGAGCAGTACTTC.

This sequence joins TRBV5-1 and TRBJ1-1; D is unclear. The CDR3 has 12 amino acids. V lost 0 bases, J lost 9 bases, and 9 bases lay in between. The germline gives CDR1 SGHRS, CDR2 YFSETQ. Here the CDR3 DNA reads TGCGCCAGCAGCTTGGAGGGAGACCAAGCTTTCTTT. Translated: CASSLEGDQAFF.

The genes are TRBV19 and TRBJ2-7, with D perhaps TRBD2 (5 bases). Germline V gene sequence: CDR1 LNHDA, CDR2 SQIVND (reference sequence). Trimming removed 3 bases at V and 4 bases at J, with 10 bases between. The CDR3 consists of 13 residues. The CDR3 DNA reads TGTGCCAGTAGTATTAACGGGGATTACGAGCAGTACTTC. This sequence encodes CASSINGDYEQYF.

This chain uses TRBV7-9 with TRBJ1-4, with 9 bases lining up with TRBD1. The CDR3 loop spans 14 amino acids. V shed 4 bases, J shed 4 bases, and the junction held 1 base outside the gene matches. Germline V gene lookup returns CDR1 SEHNR and CDR2 FQNEAQ (reference sequence). The CDR3 sequence: CASSSGQGNEKLFF. For the CDR3, the DNA is TGTGCCAGCAGCTCGGGACAGGGTAATGAAAAACTGTTTTTT.

The chain recombines TRBV5-1 with TRBJ1-4; 7 bases agree with TRBD1. Germline lookup yields CDR1 SGHRS and CDR2 YFSETQ. CDR3 length: 15 residues. Trimming removed 2 bases from V and 6 bases from J; junction bases left unmatched: 7. The DNA of the CDR3 is TGCGCCAGCAGCTTAAGACAGGGAAGGGATGAAAAACTGTTTTTT. Amino acids: CASSLRQGRDEKLFF.

The V gene is TRBV30, the J gene TRBJ2-7; 8 positions match TRBD1. With V trimmed by 4 bases and J by 3 bases, 2 bases remained unmatched. This CDR3 spans 12 amino acids. Germline V CDR1 and CDR2: GTSNPN, SVGIG (reference sequence). The CDR3 DNA is TGTGCCTGGAAAGACAGGGGCTACGAGCAGTACTTC. The encoded protein is CAWKDRGYEQYF.

The rearrangement joins TRBV30 to TRBJ1-4; D is uncertain. Germline CDR1 GTSNPN, CDR2 SVGIG (reference sequence). The length of the CDR3 is 15 residues. Trimming took off 3 bases at V and 10 bases at J, with 21 bases between the two ends. The CDR3 DNA sequence: TGTGCCTGGAGCCCCCTCTCCACACGGGGTGGAAAACTGTTTTTT. This gives the protein CAWSPLSTRGGKLFF. Combining the CDR3 with reference TRBV30 and TRBJ1-4 gives the whole variable domain SQTIHQWPATLVQPVGSPLSLECTVEGTSNPNLYWYRQAAGRGLQLLFYSVGIGQISSEVPQNLSASRPQDRQFILSSKKLLLSDSGFYLCAWSPLSTRGGKLFFGSGTQLSVL.

V usage is TRBV4-1 and J usage is TRBJ2-1; TRBD1 or TRBD2 may be the D gene (5 bases each). Germline values: CDR1 MGHRA, CDR2 YSYEKL. V was pared by 0 bases and J by 5 bases, with 14 bases between. This CDR3 is 16 amino acids long. The CDR3 nucleotides read TGCGCCAGCAGCCAAGATTCCGGGGCAGGGAACAATGAGCAGTTCTTC. It encodes CASSQDSGAGNNEQFF.

The chain employs TRBV27 and TRBJ2-3; perhaps TRBD1 as D (6 bases). Per the germline V gene, CDR1 is MNHEY and CDR2 is SMNVEV (reference sequence). The CDR3 is made up of 13 amino acids. The ends were cut back, 11 bases at V and 2 bases at J, with 14 bases in the middle. The CDR3 region is CAARQDNTDTQYF. The CDR3 DNA reads TGTGCCGCCCGACAGGACAACACAGATACGCAGTATTTT.